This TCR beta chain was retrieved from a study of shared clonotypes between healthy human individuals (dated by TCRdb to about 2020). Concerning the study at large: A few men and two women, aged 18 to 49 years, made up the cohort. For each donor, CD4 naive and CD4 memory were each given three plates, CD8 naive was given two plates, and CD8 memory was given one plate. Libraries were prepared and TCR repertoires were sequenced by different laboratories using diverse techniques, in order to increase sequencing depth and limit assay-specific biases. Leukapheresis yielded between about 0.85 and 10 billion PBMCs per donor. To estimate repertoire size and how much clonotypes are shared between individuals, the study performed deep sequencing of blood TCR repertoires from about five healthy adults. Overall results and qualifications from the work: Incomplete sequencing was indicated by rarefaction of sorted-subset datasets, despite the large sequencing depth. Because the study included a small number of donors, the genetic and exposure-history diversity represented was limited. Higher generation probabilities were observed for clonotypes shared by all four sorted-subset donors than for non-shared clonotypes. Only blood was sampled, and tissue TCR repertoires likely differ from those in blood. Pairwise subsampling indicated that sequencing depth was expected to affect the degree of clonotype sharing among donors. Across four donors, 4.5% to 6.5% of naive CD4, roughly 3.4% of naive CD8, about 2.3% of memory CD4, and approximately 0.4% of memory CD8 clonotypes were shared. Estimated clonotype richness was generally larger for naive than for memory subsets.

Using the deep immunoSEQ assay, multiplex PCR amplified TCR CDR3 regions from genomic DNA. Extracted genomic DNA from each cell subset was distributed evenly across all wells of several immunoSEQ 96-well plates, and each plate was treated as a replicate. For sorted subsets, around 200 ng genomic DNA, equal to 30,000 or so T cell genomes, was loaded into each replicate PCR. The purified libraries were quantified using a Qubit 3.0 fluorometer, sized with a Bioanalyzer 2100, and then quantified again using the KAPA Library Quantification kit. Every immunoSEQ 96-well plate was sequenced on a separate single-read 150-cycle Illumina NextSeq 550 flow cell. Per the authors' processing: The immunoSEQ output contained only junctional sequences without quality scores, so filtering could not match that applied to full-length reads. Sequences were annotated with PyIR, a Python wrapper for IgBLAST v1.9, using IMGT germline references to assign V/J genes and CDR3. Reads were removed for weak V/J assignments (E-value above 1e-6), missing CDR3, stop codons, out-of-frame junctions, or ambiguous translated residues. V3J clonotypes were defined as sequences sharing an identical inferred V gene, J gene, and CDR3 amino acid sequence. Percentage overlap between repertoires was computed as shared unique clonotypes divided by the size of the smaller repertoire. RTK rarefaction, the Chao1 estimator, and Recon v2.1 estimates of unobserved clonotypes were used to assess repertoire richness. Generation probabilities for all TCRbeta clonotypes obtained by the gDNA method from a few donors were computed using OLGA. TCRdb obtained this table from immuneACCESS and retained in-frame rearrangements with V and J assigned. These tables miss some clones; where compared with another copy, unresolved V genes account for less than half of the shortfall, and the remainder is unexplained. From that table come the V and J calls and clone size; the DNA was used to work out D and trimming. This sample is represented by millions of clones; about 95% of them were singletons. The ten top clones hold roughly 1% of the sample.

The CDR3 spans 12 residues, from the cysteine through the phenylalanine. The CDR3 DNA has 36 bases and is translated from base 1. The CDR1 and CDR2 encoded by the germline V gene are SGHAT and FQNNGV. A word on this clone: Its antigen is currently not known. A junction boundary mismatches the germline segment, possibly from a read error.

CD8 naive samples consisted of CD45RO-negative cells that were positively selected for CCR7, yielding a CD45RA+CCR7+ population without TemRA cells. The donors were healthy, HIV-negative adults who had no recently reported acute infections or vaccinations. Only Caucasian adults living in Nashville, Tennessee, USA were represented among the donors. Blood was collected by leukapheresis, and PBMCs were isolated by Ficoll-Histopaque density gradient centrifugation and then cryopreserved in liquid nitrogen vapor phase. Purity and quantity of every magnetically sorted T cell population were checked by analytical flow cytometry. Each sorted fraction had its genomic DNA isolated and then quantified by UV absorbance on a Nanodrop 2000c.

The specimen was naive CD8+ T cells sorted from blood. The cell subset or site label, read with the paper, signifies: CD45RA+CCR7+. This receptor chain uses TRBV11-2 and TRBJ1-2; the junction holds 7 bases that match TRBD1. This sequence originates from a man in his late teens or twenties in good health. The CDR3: CASSPDRAQVSF. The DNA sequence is TGTGCCAGCAGCCCTGACAGGGCGCAGGTTTCCTTC.